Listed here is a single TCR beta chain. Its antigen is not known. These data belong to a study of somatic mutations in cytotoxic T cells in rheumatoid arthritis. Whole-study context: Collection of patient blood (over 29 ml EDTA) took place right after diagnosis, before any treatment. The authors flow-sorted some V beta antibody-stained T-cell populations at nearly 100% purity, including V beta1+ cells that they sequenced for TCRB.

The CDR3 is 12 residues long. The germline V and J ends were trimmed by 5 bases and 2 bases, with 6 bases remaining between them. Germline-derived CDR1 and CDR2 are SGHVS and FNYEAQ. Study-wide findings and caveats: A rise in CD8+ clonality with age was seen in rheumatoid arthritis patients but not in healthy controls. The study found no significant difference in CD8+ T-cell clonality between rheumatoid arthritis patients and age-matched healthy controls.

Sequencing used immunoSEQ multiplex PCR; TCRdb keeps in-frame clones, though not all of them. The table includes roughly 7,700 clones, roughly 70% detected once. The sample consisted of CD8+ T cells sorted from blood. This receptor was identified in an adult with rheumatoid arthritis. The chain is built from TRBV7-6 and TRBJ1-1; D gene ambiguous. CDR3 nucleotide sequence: TGTGCCAGCAGCCGTCTAAACACTGAAGCTTTCTTT. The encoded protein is CASSRLNTEAFF.